What follows are 5 T cell receptor beta chains derived from one specimen sequenced in a study of breast tumors, draining lymph nodes, adjacent tissues. TCRdb reanalysed the multiplex PCR reads using MiXCR and keeps one entry per CDR3 protein. Of some 49,000 distinct CDR3 sequences in the sample, 23% were seen once. Sequencing was done on a sample of breast tumor tissue. These receptor sequences come from a female donor with breast cancer. Some clones in this sample may be carry-over from other donors' samples.

About this clonotype: Being one base from a much bigger clone, this may be a read error. This chain joins TRBV11-2 and TRBJ2-1; D may be TRBD1 (6 bases). Germline V gives CDR1 SGHAT, CDR2 FQNNGV. There are 15 residues in the CDR3. V was cut by 4 bases and J by 2 bases, with 12 bases left in between. CDR3 sequence reads: CASSSQGGPYNEQFF. The CDR3 coding sequence is TGTGCCAGCAGCTCACAAGGGGGTCCCTACAATGAGCAGTTCTTC.

The sample holds many counts of this clonotype. The chain's CDR3 is CASSYSIQVYRETQYF. CDR3 in DNA: TGTGCCAGCAGTTACTCTATCCAAGTGTACCGGGAGACCCAGTACTTC. This chain uses TRBV6-2 or TRBV6-3 with TRBJ2-5; D call uncertain. Germline V CDR1 and CDR2: MNHEY, SVGEGT. V lost 0 bases and J lost 5, with 16 bases in between. The CDR3 is made up of 16 amino acids.

This clonotype came up many times. The gene calls are TRBV5-6 and TRBJ2-7; no clear D. This CDR3 has 13 amino acids. Trimming stripped 1 base from V and 2 bases from J, with 7 bases between. CDR1 and CDR2 (germline): SGHDT, YYEEEE. CDR3 sequence: CASSLMRTYEQYF. In DNA, the CDR3 is TGTGCCAGCAGCTTGATGAGGACCTACGAGCAGTACTTC.

V and J are TRBV7-3 and TRBJ2-7, with no clear D. From germline, CDR1 is SGHTA and CDR2 FQGTGA. With 2 bases removed from V and 2 bases from J, the gap between germline ends came to 4 bases. The CDR3 covers 12 residues. The CDR3 here is CASSLWPYEQYF. The CDR3 DNA reads TGTGCCAGCAGCTTATGGCCCTACGAGCAGTACTTC.

This clonotype has ten or more counts. The genes are TRBV3-1 and TRBJ1-3; D ambiguous. In germline, CDR1 is LGHDT, CDR2 YNNKEL (reference sequence). This CDR3 is built from 13 residues. The V end was cut by 8 bases, the J end by 0 bases, with 8 bases between. CDR3 sequence: CASRRFSGNTIYF. Here the CDR3 DNA reads TGTGCCAGCCGACGATTCTCTGGAAACACCATATATTTT.